These T cell receptor beta chains were read from a single sample in a study of T cells in Graves' hyperthyroidism and ophthalmopathy. TCRdb re-called the multiplex PCR reads with MiXCR, one entry per CDR3 protein. The sample lists some 770,000 distinct CDR3 sequences; about 15% were seen once. The sample was blood. Receptors originate from a man in his late teens or twenties with Graves' hyperthyroidism. Both conserved end residues are part of each CDR3. The D gene is left open where the match is weak. Part of the rows lack a size; the others show once, few, many or a class for expanded clones.

v_gene	j_gene	d_gene	abundance	CDR3nt	CDR3aa
TRBV18	TRBJ2-6	-	many	TGTGCCAGCAGTCCTACTGGGGCCAACGTCCTGACTTTC	CASSPTGANVLTF
TRBV20-1	TRBJ2-1	-	few	TGCAGTGCTAGAGGGAGGCGTCCCTCGGGCGATGAGCAGTTCTTC	CSARGRRPSGDEQFF
TRBV6-1	TRBJ1-1	-	many	TGTGCCAGCAGTTCGACCAGGGGTGGTACTGAAGCTTTCTTT	CASSSTRGGTEAFF
TRBV28	TRBJ2-7	TRBD2	many	TGTGCCAGCAGTTTCTTCTCGCGGGAGGTCTCCGAGCAGTACTTC	CASSFFSREVSEQYF
TRBV18	TRBJ1-2	TRBD1	-	TGTGCCAGCTCACCGAACATCTGGACAGGGGAGTATGGCTACACCTTC	CASSPNIWTGEYGYTF
TRBV12-3/TRBV12-4	TRBJ1-4	-	-	TGTGCCAGCAGTTCCCGGGGGGCGGGTGAAAAACTGTTTTTT	CASSSRGAGEKLFF
TRBV7-3	TRBJ1-1	-	-	TGTGCCAGCAGCCCTTCGACCGGAATAATGAACACTGAAGCTTTCTTT	CASSPSTGIMNTEAFF
TRBV6-5	TRBJ2-3	TRBD2	many	TGTGCCAGCAGTTACCGGGAGCGGGGGTCAGATACGCAGTATTTT	CASSYRERGSDTQYF
TRBV20-1	TRBJ2-1	-	many	TGCAGTGCTAGTCTGGATACCTACAATGAGCAGTTCTTC	CSASLDTYNEQFF
TRBV20-1	TRBJ1-5	-	few	TGCAGTGCTAGATCTGGCAGCAATCAGCCCCAGCATTTT	CSARSGSNQPQHF
TRBV25-1	TRBJ1-5	-	-	TGTGCCACTGCGGACAGAACTATAGATCAGCCCCAGCATTTT	CATADRTIDQPQHF
TRBV28	TRBJ1-5	-	few	TGTGCCAGCACCGAACGGACAACAATATCAGAGCCCCAGCATTTT	CASTERTTISEPQHF
TRBV27	TRBJ1-6	TRBD1	once	TGTGCCAGCAGTTTCCGAGACAGGGTCGCGTTTAGCTCCTATAATTCACCCCTCCACTTT	CASSFRDRVAFSSYNSPLHF
TRBV3-1	TRBJ2-1	-	-	TGTGCCAGCAGCCCCCCCCAGGGGACCTACAATGAGCAGTTCTTC	CASSPPQGTYNEQFF
TRBV3-1	TRBJ2-7	-	-	TGTGCCAGCAGCCAAGATCGGAGCCTCAGCGAGCAGTACTTC	CASSQDRSLSEQYF
TRBV6-1	TRBJ2-2	-	-	TGTGCCAGCAGTGAATGGGCCAGTAGGACCGGGGAGCTGTTTTTT	CASSEWASRTGELFF
TRBV27	TRBJ2-5	-	many	TGTGCCAGCAGTCCCGGACCATGGGGTGGTGGGCAAGAGACCCAGTACTTC	CASSPGPWGGGQETQYF
TRBV12-3/TRBV12-4	TRBJ1-4	-	few	TGTGCCAGCAGTACCAGACGGGAAAAACTGTTTTTT	CASSTRREKLFF
TRBV6-1	TRBJ2-1	-	-	TGTGCCAGCACAGGGACTCCCTCCTACAATGAGCAGTTCTTC	CASTGTPSYNEQFF
TRBV20-1	TRBJ1-2	-	few	TGCAGTGCTAGAAACAATAACTATGGCTACACCTTC	CSARNNNYGYTF
TRBV13	TRBJ2-1	TRBD1	-	TGTGCCACTAGCTTATTAGACAGGGGTAATGAGCAGTTCTTC	CATSLLDRGNEQFF
TRBV7-3	TRBJ1-2	-	-	TGTGCCAGCAGCGCCCGCTCGGGAAACTATGGCTACACCTTC	CASSARSGNYGYTF
TRBV20-1	TRBJ2-3	TRBD2	many	TGCAGTGCCCCACCACTAGCGGGAGGCACAGATACGCAGTATTTT	CSAPPLAGGTDTQYF
TRBV4-3	TRBJ1-1	-	-	TGCGCCAGCAGCCAAGACGACCCATACACTGAAGCTTTCTTT	CASSQDDPYTEAFF
TRBV7-2	TRBJ2-5	TRBD2	many	TGTGCCAGCAGCTTAACCCTCTCCGGGGGGGGGGAGACCCAGTACTTC	CASSLTLSGGGETQYF
TRBV6-1	TRBJ1-5	-	-	TGTGCCAGCAGTTTGGGATTTCAAAATCAGCCCCAGCATTTT	CASSLGFQNQPQHF
TRBV2	TRBJ1-5	-	-	TGTGCCAGCAGTGCCCCCCGCTCCCGGAGTCAGCCCCAGCATTTT	CASSAPRSRSQPQHF
TRBV7-9	TRBJ1-1	TRBD1	few	TGTGCCAGCAGCTTGTATCAACCGGGACAGATAAACACTGAAGCTTTCTTT	CASSLYQPGQINTEAFF
TRBV12-3/TRBV12-4	TRBJ2-2	TRBD2	-	TGTGCCAGCAGTTTGAGTAGCGGGAGGGTTTCCGGGGAGCTGTTTTTT	CASSLSSGRVSGELFF
TRBV20-1	TRBJ2-1	TRBD2	many	TGCAGTGCTCCTGGACTAGCGGGGGCACACAATGAGCAGTTCTTC	CSAPGLAGAHNEQFF
TRBV7-9	TRBJ2-1	TRBD2	many	TGTGCCAGCAGCTTAGGACTAGCGGGAGCGACAGTCTACAATGAGCAGTTCTTC	CASSLGLAGATVYNEQFF
TRBV6-1	TRBJ2-5	TRBD1	few	TGTGCCAGCAGTCCCCGACAGGGAGCACAAGAGACCCAGTACTTC	CASSPRQGAQETQYF
TRBV7-8	TRBJ2-1	TRBD2	many	TGTGCCAGCAGCTTTGCTAGCGGGAGGAGGGACAATGAGCAGTTCTTC	CASSFASGRRDNEQFF
TRBV2	TRBJ2-3	TRBD1	few	TGTGCCAGCAGGAGAGGGGACAGGGTAATATCAGATACGCAGTATTTT	CASRRGDRVISDTQYF
TRBV11-1	TRBJ2-7	-	many	TGTGCCAGCAGCTCAACTGACCAAGATGAGGGTTACGAGCAGTACTTC	CASSSTDQDEGYEQYF
TRBV3-1	TRBJ2-3	-	few	TGTGCCAGCAGCCAACTCCTTTCAGATACGCAGTATTTT	CASSQLLSDTQYF
TRBV28	TRBJ2-5	TRBD1	few	TGTGCCAGCAGTTTCTATGGGACAGCTTACCAAGAGACCCAGTACTTC	CASSFYGTAYQETQYF
TRBV10-2	TRBJ2-1	-	-	TGCGCCAGCATATTGGCGGGGGCAGAGGGTGAGCAGTTCTTC	CASILAGAEGEQFF
TRBV28	TRBJ2-7	TRBD1	-	TGTGCCAGCAGCCGCCTCCGACCGGGACAGAGTATGAACTACGAGCAGTACTTC	CASSRLRPGQSMNYEQYF
TRBV5-1	TRBJ1-1	-	many	TGCGCCAGCAGCTTGGGGGATTTGGGGTGGAACACTGAAGCTTTCTTT	CASSLGDLGWNTEAFF
TRBV10-3	TRBJ2-7	TRBD2	few	TGTGCCACCCGGGGGACTACCCGAGGGTACGAGCAGTACTTC	CATRGTTRGYEQYF
TRBV9	TRBJ2-1	-	-	TGTGCCAGCAGCCACCGGGCGGGGTCCGCCTACAATGAGCAGTTCTTC	CASSHRAGSAYNEQFF